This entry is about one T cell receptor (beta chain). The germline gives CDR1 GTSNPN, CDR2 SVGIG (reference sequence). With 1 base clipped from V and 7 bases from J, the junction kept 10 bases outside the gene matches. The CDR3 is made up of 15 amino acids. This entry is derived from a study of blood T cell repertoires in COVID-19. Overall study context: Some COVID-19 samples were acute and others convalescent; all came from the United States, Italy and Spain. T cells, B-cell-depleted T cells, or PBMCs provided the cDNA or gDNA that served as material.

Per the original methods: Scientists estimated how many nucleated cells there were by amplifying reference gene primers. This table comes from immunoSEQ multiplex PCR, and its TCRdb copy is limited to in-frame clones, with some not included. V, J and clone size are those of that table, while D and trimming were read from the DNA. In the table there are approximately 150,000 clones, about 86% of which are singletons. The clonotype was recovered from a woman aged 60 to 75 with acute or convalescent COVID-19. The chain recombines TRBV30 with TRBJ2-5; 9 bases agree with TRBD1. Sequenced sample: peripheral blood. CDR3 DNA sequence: TGTGCCTGGAGTGGGGCCGGACAGGGGCGCGGGACCCAGTACTTC. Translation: CAWSGAGQGRGTQYF.